Here is one T cell receptor (beta chain) with its context. Clinical histories supplied by participants themselves formed the basis of cohort assignment. The recovered donors of Cohort 3 showed two negative PCRs, clearance, or symptom resolution. Authors' methods: From reference gene primer amplification, estimates of nucleated cell counts were derived. TCRdb keeps only in-frame clones here, not all; method: immunoSEQ multiplex PCR. The V and J calls and clone size come from that table; D and trimming were worked out from the DNA. This table holds roughly 150,000 clones, just under 85% found once. This sample stems from a study of blood T cell repertoires in COVID-19. Study context: Sources were T cells, B-cell-depleted T cells, or PBMCs; the material itself was cDNA or gDNA.

The ends lost 4 bases at V and 8 bases at J; junction bases unmatched: 8. This CDR3 has 16 amino acids. CDR1 and CDR2 (germline): MNHNY, SVGAGI (reference sequence). The chain uses TRBV6-6 and TRBJ1-6, with 10 bases matching TRBD1. The clonotype comes from a woman aged 40 to 50 who had recovered from COVID-19. Sequenced material: PBMCs or T cells enriched from blood (not recorded which). The CDR3 bases are TGTGCCAGCAGTTTAAACCCGGGACAGGGGCATTCACCCCTCCACTTT. Translated, it gives CASSLNPGQGHSPLHF.